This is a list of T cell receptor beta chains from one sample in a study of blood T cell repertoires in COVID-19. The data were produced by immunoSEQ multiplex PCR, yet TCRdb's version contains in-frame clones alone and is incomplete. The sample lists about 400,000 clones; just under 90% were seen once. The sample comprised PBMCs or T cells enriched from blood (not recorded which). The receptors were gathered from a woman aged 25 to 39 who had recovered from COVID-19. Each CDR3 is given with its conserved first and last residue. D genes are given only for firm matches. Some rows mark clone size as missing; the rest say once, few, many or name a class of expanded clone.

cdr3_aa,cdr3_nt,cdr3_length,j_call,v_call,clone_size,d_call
CAWSESEVHEQYF,TGTGCCTGGAGTGAGTCGGAGGTGCACGAGCAGTACTTC,13,TRBJ2-7,TRBV30,NA,NA
CASSLQNTGELFF,TGTGCCAGCAGCCTCCAGAACACCGGGGAGCTGTTTTTT,13,TRBJ2-2,TRBV3-1/TRBV3-2,NA,NA
CASSPLLGTGSADTQYF,TGTGCCAGCTCACCACTATTAGGGACAGGGTCCGCAGATACGCAGTATTTT,17,TRBJ2-3,TRBV18,NA,TRBD1
CASSPSGRGYEQYF,TGTGCCAGTAGCCCTAGCGGGAGAGGCTACGAGCAGTACTTC,14,TRBJ2-7,TRBV19,once,TRBD2
CAWSHGGNEQFF,TGTGCCTGGAGCCATGGGGGGAATGAGCAGTTCTTC,12,TRBJ2-1,TRBV30,NA,NA
CSVDRDSWGGNTEAFF,TGCAGCGTCGACCGGGACTCATGGGGGGGAAACACTGAAGCTTTCTTT,16,TRBJ1-1,TRBV29-1,NA,NA
CASSSGLAGGPNNEQFF,TGCGCCAGCAGCTCGGGACTAGCGGGAGGGCCAAACAATGAGCAGTTCTTC,17,TRBJ2-1,TRBV5-1,NA,TRBD2
CASTGVTRNQPQHF,TGTGCCAGCACTGGAGTTACTCGGAATCAGCCCCAGCATTTT,14,TRBJ1-5,TRBV6-5,NA,NA
CASSLGQGHRPQHF,TGTGCCAGCAGCTTAGGACAGGGGCATCGGCCCCAGCATTTT,14,TRBJ1-5,TRBV7-8,NA,TRBD1
CASSLNRPNGYTF,TGTGCCAGCAGCTTAAACAGGCCCAATGGCTACACCTTC,13,TRBJ1-2,TRBV7-9,few,NA
CASSLGGSDYGYTF,TGCGCCAGCAGCTTGGGTGGTTCGGACTATGGCTACACCTTC,14,TRBJ1-2,TRBV5-1,NA,NA
CASSLIPRGSTEAFF,TGTGCCAGCAGTTTAATCCCGCGGGGGAGCACTGAAGCTTTCTTT,15,TRBJ1-1,TRBV28,NA,NA
CASSPPDRVGQPQHF,TGTGCCAGCAGTCCCCCTGACAGGGTGGGTCAGCCCCAGCATTTT,15,TRBJ1-5,TRBV28,NA,TRBD1
CASSSAPGTGGGYEQYF,TGTGCCAGCAGTTCCGCACCCGGGACAGGGGGCGGTTACGAGCAGTACTTC,17,TRBJ2-7,TRBV28,NA,TRBD1
CASLLANYGYTF,TGTGCCAGCCTCCTTGCGAACTATGGCTACACCTTC,12,TRBJ1-2,TRBV28,NA,NA
CASSQVSGGYNEQFF,TGTGCCAGCAGCCAAGTGTCGGGAGGGTACAATGAGCAGTTCTTC,15,TRBJ2-1,TRBV3-1/TRBV3-2,NA,TRBD2
CASSSKGQAYNEQFF,TGTGCCAGCAGTTCGAAAGGACAGGCATACAATGAGCAGTTCTTC,15,TRBJ2-1,TRBV7-9,few,TRBD1
CASSLNSGGDSPLHF,TGTGCCAGCAGCTTAAATTCAGGGGGTGATTCACCCCTCCACTTT,15,TRBJ1-6,TRBV7-3,NA,TRBD1
CATARQGAEEQYF,TGTGCCACTGCCCGACAGGGGGCTGAGGAGCAGTACTTC,13,TRBJ2-7,TRBV10-3,NA,TRBD1
CASSTSVYNEQFF,TGCGCCAGCAGCACAAGCGTATACAATGAGCAGTTCTTC,13,TRBJ2-1,TRBV5-1,NA,NA
CASSLYREGNEQFF,TGCGCCAGCAGCTTGTATAGGGAGGGCAATGAGCAGTTCTTC,14,TRBJ2-1,TRBV5-1,NA,TRBD2
CASSLIRPGTAGANVLTF,TGTGCCAGCAGTTTAATCCGGCCAGGGACAGCTGGGGCCAACGTCCTGACTTTC,18,TRBJ2-6,TRBV27,NA,TRBD1
CASAAETNTPDF,TGTGCCAGCGCCGCCGAGACAAACACCCCTGACTTC,12,TRBJ2-7,TRBV28,NA,NA
CASSPSGESYGYTF,TGTGCCAGCAGCCCCTCGGGGGAGAGCTATGGCTACACCTTC,14,TRBJ1-2,TRBV2,NA,NA
CASSLAQGGILGFESEQFF,TGTGCCAGCAGCTTGGCTCAGGGGGGAATCTTAGGATTTGAGTCGGAGCAGTTCTTC,19,TRBJ2-1,TRBV5-5,NA,NA
CASSPSGYEQYF,TGTGCCAGCAGCCCGTCGGGTTACGAGCAGTACTTC,12,TRBJ2-7,TRBV3-1/TRBV3-2,NA,NA
CASSVEPGGPKEQFF,TGTGCCAGCAGCGTAGAGCCGGGGGGCCCAAAGGAGCAGTTCTTC,15,TRBJ2-1,TRBV9,few,NA
CASVAGAGDTQYF,TGTGCCAGCGTGGCAGGCGCGGGAGATACGCAGTATTTT,13,TRBJ2-3,TRBV7-6,NA,NA
CASSPGQGPSGNTIYF,TGCGCCAGCAGCCCTGGACAAGGGCCCTCTGGAAACACCATATATTTT,16,TRBJ1-3,TRBV4-1,NA,NA
CASSLLPGGTDTQYF,TGTGCCAGCAGTTTATTGCCGGGAGGCACAGATACGCAGTATTTT,15,TRBJ2-3,TRBV28,NA,NA
CASSLFDGGRNGYTF,TGTGCCAGCAGTTTATTCGACGGGGGGAGAAATGGCTACACCTTC,15,TRBJ1-2,TRBV27,NA,NA
CASSVTSGTAGELFF,TGCGCCAGCAGTGTGACTAGCGGGACTGCCGGGGAGCTGTTTTTT,15,TRBJ2-2,TRBV10-2,NA,TRBD2
CASSFGRLRPVSYGYTF,TGCGCCAGCAGCTTCGGCCGGTTGAGGCCAGTATCCTATGGCTACACCTTC,17,TRBJ1-2,TRBV5-1,NA,NA
CASSGGSGGGVNTEAFF,TGTGCCAGCAGTGGGGGGTCAGGGGGCGGAGTGAACACTGAAGCTTTCTTT,17,TRBJ1-1,TRBV25-1,NA,TRBD1
CASGQNTGELFF,TGTGCCAGCGGACAGAACACCGGGGAGCTGTTTTTT,12,TRBJ2-2,TRBV27,NA,NA
CASSSRLAETQYF,TGTGCCAGCAGCTCCCGACTAGCGGAGACCCAGTACTTC,13,TRBJ2-5,TRBV7-2,NA,TRBD2
CATQREGPNEQFF,TGTGCCACACAGCGGGAGGGCCCCAATGAGCAGTTCTTC,13,TRBJ2-1,TRBV2,NA,TRBD2
CAITADRANEQYF,TGTGCCATCACAGCGGACAGGGCTAACGAGCAGTACTTC,13,TRBJ2-7,TRBV10-3,NA,TRBD1
CASNRGTNYGYTF,TGTGCCAGCAACCGAGGGACTAACTATGGCTACACCTTC,13,TRBJ1-2,TRBV7-9,NA,NA
CASSPGPGQGTYEQYF,TGCGCCAGCAGCCCCGGACCGGGACAGGGAACCTACGAGCAGTACTTC,16,TRBJ2-7,TRBV4-1,NA,TRBD1
CASSADEGLAGDNEQFF,TGTGCCAGCAGCGCCGATGAAGGACTAGCGGGAGACAATGAGCAGTTCTTC,17,TRBJ2-1,TRBV9,NA,TRBD2
CASSVVGSSYNEQFF,TGTGCCAGCAGCGTAGTGGGGAGCTCCTACAATGAGCAGTTCTTC,15,TRBJ2-1,TRBV9,NA,NA
CASSEKGARTLYNEQFF,TGTGCCAGCAGTGAAAAGGGGGCTAGAACGTTGTACAATGAGCAGTTCTTC,17,TRBJ2-1,TRBV2,NA,TRBD1
CASSFNADREMTGELFF,TGTGCCAGCAGCTTTAATGCAGACAGGGAAATGACCGGGGAGCTGTTTTTT,17,TRBJ2-2,TRBV7-6,NA,TRBD1
CASGRGAGDEQYF,TGTGCCAGCGGAAGGGGCGCGGGAGACGAGCAGTACTTC,13,TRBJ2-7,TRBV6-5,NA,TRBD2
CASSSPGTEAFF,TGTGCCAGCAGCAGTCCCGGCACTGAAGCTTTCTTT,12,TRBJ1-1,TRBV7-9,NA,NA
CASSPNPPGQGAANYGYTF,TGTGCCAGCTCACCAAATCCTCCGGGACAGGGAGCAGCTAACTATGGCTACACCTTC,19,TRBJ1-2,TRBV18,NA,TRBD1
CASSDGPGQNNGYTF,TGTGCCAGCAGTGATGGACCGGGACAGAATAATGGCTACACCTTC,15,TRBJ1-2,TRBV6-1,NA,TRBD1
CASRTGGVVHGYTF,TGTGCCAGCAGAACTGGGGGCGTTGTCCATGGCTACACCTTC,14,TRBJ1-2,TRBV6-5,NA,NA
CASSPGQINYGYTF,TGTGCCAGCAGCCCAGGCCAGATCAACTATGGCTACACCTTC,14,TRBJ1-2,TRBV3-1/TRBV3-2,NA,NA
CASSIRGMNSPLHF,TGTGCCAGTAGTATAAGAGGAATGAATTCACCCCTCCACTTT,14,TRBJ1-6,TRBV19,NA,NA
CASSLRGGFGELFF,TGTGCCAGCAGCCTCAGAGGAGGGTTCGGGGAGCTGTTTTTT,14,TRBJ2-2,TRBV11-2,NA,NA
CATSRKVGQGVSHNEQFF,TGTGCCACCAGCAGAAAAGTGGGACAGGGGGTATCTCACAATGAGCAGTTCTTC,18,TRBJ2-1,TRBV15,NA,TRBD1
CASSDGASGTYEQYF,TGTGCCAGCAGCGACGGAGCTAGCGGTACCTACGAGCAGTACTTC,15,TRBJ2-7,TRBV6-5,many,TRBD2
CASSVAGGLNEQFF,TGTGCCAGCAGCGTGGCAGGGGGCCTCAATGAGCAGTTCTTC,14,TRBJ2-1,TRBV9,NA,TRBD1
CASSSRENSYNEQFF,TGTGCCAGCAGCAGCAGGGAAAACTCCTACAATGAGCAGTTCTTC,15,TRBJ2-1,TRBV7-6,many,NA
CASTLQTGELFF,TGTGCCAGCACCTTACAGACCGGGGAGCTGTTTTTT,12,TRBJ2-2,TRBV12-3/TRBV12-4,once,NA
CASSATRNQETQYF,TGTGCCAGCAGCGCTACTAGGAACCAAGAGACCCAGTACTTC,14,TRBJ2-5,TRBV2,NA,NA
CASSVYGGRSEKLFF,TGTGCCAGCAGCGTTTACGGGGGTAGAAGTGAAAAACTGTTTTTT,15,TRBJ1-4,TRBV9,NA,NA